The present entry profiles one T cell receptor (beta chain) with its context. Per the original data handling: Counts of nucleated cells, estimated from reference gene primer amplification, were obtained. TCRdb's copy holds only in-frame clones and misses some; the assay was immunoSEQ multiplex PCR. V and J calls plus clone size are reproduced from that table; the DNA served to infer D and trimming. The top ten hold under 1.1% of the sample, which has 80,000 or so clones, roughly 91% seen once. The source of the sample is a study of blood T cell repertoires in COVID-19. Turning to the study itself: There were acute and convalescent COVID-19 samples, and they came from the United States, Italy and Spain. PBMCs, B-cell-depleted T cells, or T cells were the source of the cDNA or gDNA that made up the material.

The germline CDR1 and CDR2 sequences are ENHRY and SYGVKD. The length of the CDR3 is 14 residues. Losses at the gene ends were 3 bases for V and 8 bases for J; bases not matched to a gene: 6. Sequenced input: peripheral blood. The chain has TRBV10-3 and TRBJ2-1; 8 bases fit TRBD1. The TCR sequence derives from a woman aged 50 to 60 in a cohort sampled during active COVID-19. The CDR3 DNA sequence: TGTGCCATCAGTGAAAGAGGACAGGGCTATGAGCAGTTCTTC. It is translated as CAISERGQGYEQFF.